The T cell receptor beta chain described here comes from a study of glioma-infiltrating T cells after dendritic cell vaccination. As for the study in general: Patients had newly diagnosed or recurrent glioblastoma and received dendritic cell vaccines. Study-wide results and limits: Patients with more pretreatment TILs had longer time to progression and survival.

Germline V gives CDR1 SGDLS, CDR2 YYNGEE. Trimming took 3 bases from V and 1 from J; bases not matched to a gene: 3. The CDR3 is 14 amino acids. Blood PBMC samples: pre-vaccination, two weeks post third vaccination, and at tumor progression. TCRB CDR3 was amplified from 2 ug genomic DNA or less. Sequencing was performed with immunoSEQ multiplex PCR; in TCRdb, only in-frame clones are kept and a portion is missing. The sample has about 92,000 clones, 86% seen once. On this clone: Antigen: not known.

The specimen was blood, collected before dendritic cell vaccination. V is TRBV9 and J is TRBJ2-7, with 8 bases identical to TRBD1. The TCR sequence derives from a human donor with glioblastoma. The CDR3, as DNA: TGTGCCAGCAGCGACAGGGACAGGTCCTACGAGCAGTACTTC. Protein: CASSDRDRSYEQYF.